This TCR beta chain appears in the sequencing data of a study of graft-versus-host responses after intestinal transplantation. Study-level background: All recipients were transplanted with multivisceral, liver-intestinal, or isolated intestinal grafts.

The data were produced by immunoSEQ multiplex PCR, yet TCRdb's version contains in-frame clones alone and is incomplete. The sample includes thousands of clones, roughly a third of them seen just once. The study's findings and limits: The marrow of recipients harbored GvH clones, and ileum or blood showed some of them first.

Stimulators, some 200,000 irradiated and violet-dye-labeled cells, were plated with some 200,000 CFSE-labeled responder cells. The length of the CDR3 is 15 residues. Germline loops: CDR1 SSHAT, CDR2 FNYEAQ (reference sequence). This clone was seen a handful of times. A junction boundary mismatches the germline segment, possibly from a read error. The sequenced sample was alloreactive CD8+ T cells from a mixed lymphocyte reaction culture, obtained before transplantation. Subset indicated: CFSE-low proliferating T cells sorted from roughly six-day pre-transplant mixed lymphocyte reaction (GvH or HvG direction). The clonotype originates from a human patient who was an organ donor for intestinal transplantation. The chain carries TRBV7-7 and TRBJ2-7, with 7 bases identical to TRBD1. CDR3 DNA sequence: TGTGCTAGCAGCTTAGGTGTAGGGGGCGCCTACGAGCAGTACTTC. Encoded protein: CASSLGVGGAYEQYF.